A few counts support the clone carrying this T cell receptor (beta chain). The antigen is undetermined. The data derive from a study of cytomegalovirus exposure and HLA in healthy donors. General study results and limits: Cytomegalovirus association was listed for 164 TCR beta chains.

The PCR had 60 Vbeta and 13 Jbeta primers. Per the study methods: Later, roughly 86 million unique TCR beta chains were counted in an analysis, and 10 million to 12 million of them were shared. The data were produced by immunoSEQ multiplex PCR, yet TCRdb's version contains in-frame clones alone and is incomplete. The V and J calls and the clone size are those of that table, but D and trimming were determined from the DNA. The sample has 120,000 to 150,000 clones; roughly 78% are singletons. V lost 4 bases, J lost 9 bases, and 10 bases stayed unmatched. Germline V gene lookup returns CDR1 SGHNT and CDR2 YYREEE (reference sequence). The CDR3 runs to 14 residues.

The chain has TRBV5-4 and TRBJ1-2; 9 bases are shared with TRBD1. The receptor's source is a man aged 40-50 years in good health and CMV-seropositive. The sample consisted of PBMCs. The CDR3 region has the DNA TGTGCCAGCAGCCCGCCGGGACAGGGATTTAGCTACACCTTC. Translated, it gives CASSPPGQGFSYTF.